These 28 T cell receptor beta chains were all obtained from the same sample, sequenced in a study of T-cell memory formation after mild COVID-19. TCRdb fed the 5' RACE reads into MiXCR, producing one record per CDR3 protein. The data hold 92,000 or so distinct CDR3 sequences, with more than 12% observed a single time. The specimen sequenced was PBMCs or a T cell subset sorted from them (not recorded which). The receptors here all came from a man in his late teens or twenties who had mild COVID-19 (a few samples of this study predate the infection). Cell type and time point are not known.

The sample holds a few counts of this clonotype. CDR3 coding DNA: TGTGCCAGCAGCGCGGGACAGGGGGACAATGAGCAGTTCTTC. It encodes CASSAGQGDNEQFF. The chain recombines TRBV11-2 with TRBJ2-1; 11 nucleotides agree with TRBD1. Trimming removed 5 bases from V and 5 bases from J; junction bases left unmatched: 2. The CDR3 length is 14 residues. The germline V gene encodes CDR1 SGHAT and CDR2 FQNNGV.

This clonotype was found a few times. J is TRBJ2-7 and V is TRBV20-1; no reliable D call. The CDR3 covers 9 residues. The V gene's germline CDR1 is DFQATT and CDR2 SNEGSKA (reference sequence). V dropped 5 bases and J dropped 2 bases, with 1 base sitting between them. CDR3 sequence (DNA): TGCAGTGCTCCCTACGAGCAGTACTTC. Protein: CSAPYEQYF.

This clonotype has only a few counts. The chain recombines TRBV7-9 with TRBJ1-3; D ambiguous. Between the trimmed V and J ends, which lost 3 bases and 4 bases, there was a span of 13 bases. The length of the CDR3 is 15 residues. The germline CDR1 and CDR2 sequences are SEHNR and FQNEAQ (reference sequence). The CDR3 DNA reads as TGTGCCAGCAGCTTTCCTAGCTCCGCCGGAAACACCATATATTTT. It yields the protein CASSFPSSAGNTIYF.

The V and J genes are TRBV5-6 and TRBJ2-7; D unresolved. Germline V gene sequence: CDR1 SGHDT, CDR2 YYEEEE. Trimming pared 0 bases from V and 3 bases from J, leaving 7 bases between. The CDR3 has 13 residues. The CDR3 reads CASSLAVSYEQYF. CDR3 nucleotide sequence: TGTGCCAGCAGCTTGGCAGTCAGCTACGAGCAGTACTTC.

This clonotype came up a few times. The V gene is TRBV7-6, the J gene TRBJ2-7; 7 bases are shared with TRBD1. The length of the CDR3 is 14 residues. The germline V gene has CDR1 SGHVS and CDR2 FNYEAQ. The V segment lost 1 base and the J segment 5 bases; nucleotides outside the gene matches: 5. In DNA form, the CDR3 reads TGTGCCAGCAGCTTAGAGGGGGCGAAGAACGAGCAGTACTTC. Protein product: CASSLEGAKNEQYF.

A few counts support this clonotype. This sequence joins TRBV4-1 and TRBJ2-3; 10 bases are shared with TRBD2. V was clipped by 2 bases and J by 5 bases; unmatched bases: 13. This CDR3 has 18 residues. Germline CDR1 is MGHRA and CDR2 is YSYEKL. CDR3 in amino acids: CASSQFLQSGGAGDTQYF. Written as DNA, the CDR3 is TGCGCCAGCAGCCAATTCCTCCAGAGCGGGGGGGCCGGAGATACGCAGTATTTT.

This clonotype came up a few times. The rearrangement joins TRBV27 to TRBJ2-5, with 8 bases fitting TRBD2. J gave up 5 bases and V 5 bases, and 4 bases lay outside the gene matches. Germline V CDR1 and CDR2: MNHEY, SMNVEV (reference sequence). CDR3 length: 13 residues. The CDR3 DNA reads TGTGCCAGCAGTCCGGGACTAGTCGAGACCCAGTACTTC. This encodes CASSPGLVETQYF.

This clonotype was seen more than once but under ten times. The chain has TRBV29-1 and TRBJ1-2; the D is unclear. The germline V gene has CDR1 SQVTM and CDR2 ANQGSEA. The V gene lost 2 bases and the J gene lost 4 bases, with 11 bases spanning the gap. The CDR3 length is 13 residues. CDR3 protein: CSVETVGSYGYTF. The CDR3 bases are TGCAGCGTTGAAACGGTCGGGAGCTATGGCTACACCTTC.

This chain uses TRBV6-6 with TRBJ2-1; D might be TRBD2 (5 bases). Trimming stripped 6 bases from V and 9 bases from J, with 18 bases between. The CDR3 spans 14 residues. CDR1 and CDR2 (germline): MNHNY, SVGAGI (reference sequence). CDR3 sequence reads: CASSGLGVSGEQFF. The DNA for the CDR3 is TGTGCCAGCAGCGGACTCGGTGTGTCCGGTGAGCAGTTCTTC.

V and J are TRBV6-6 and TRBJ2-2; maybe TRBD2 (6 bases). The ends were cut back, 6 bases at V and 1 base at J, with 12 bases in the middle. The germline gives CDR1 MNHNY, CDR2 SVGAGI (reference sequence). The CDR3 runs 15 residues. CDR3 protein: CASSLTRGNTGELFF. The CDR3 nucleotides are TGTGCCAGCAGCCTCACGCGGGGGAACACCGGGGAGCTGTTTTTT.

This sequence joins TRBV6-5 and TRBJ2-2, with 8 bases lining up with TRBD1. V gave up 6 bases and J gave up 5 bases; unmatched junction bases: 5. CDR1 is MNHEY and CDR2 is SVGAGI in the germline V gene. The CDR3 is 14 amino acids. In DNA form, the CDR3 reads TGTGCCAGCAGCCCGACAGGGGCGACCGGGGAGCTGTTTTTT. This codes for CASSPTGATGELFF.

This clonotype was counted a few times. V and J are TRBV5-1 and TRBJ2-1; D is possibly TRBD1 (6 bases). The CDR3 extends over 14 amino acids. V lost 4 bases and J lost 8, with 16 bases in between. Germline values: CDR1 SGHRS, CDR2 YFSETQ. The CDR3 sequence: CASSLTGFNDEQFF. Here the CDR3 DNA reads TGCGCCAGCAGCCTGACAGGATTTAACGATGAGCAGTTCTTC.

The rearrangement links TRBV5-1 to TRBJ2-1; D call uncertain. The CDR3 sequence is 12 residues long. Germline CDR1 is SGHRS and CDR2 is YFSETQ. The V gene lost 0 bases and the J gene lost 9 bases, with 7 bases spanning the gap. This CDR3 reads CASSLEGAEQFF. CDR3 sequence (DNA): TGCGCCAGCAGCTTGGAGGGTGCTGAGCAGTTCTTC.

This rearrangement joins TRBV7-9 to TRBJ2-7; no firm D call. This CDR3 is 13 amino acids long. Between the trimmed V and J ends, which lost 1 base and 3 bases, there was a span of 7 bases. Germline CDR1 SEHNR, CDR2 FQNEAQ (reference sequence). Here the CDR3 DNA reads TGTGCCAGCAGCTTAGGCCCTGACTACGAGCAGTACTTC. Protein product: CASSLGPDYEQYF.

This clonotype showed up just a few times. This sequence joins TRBV2 and TRBJ2-7, with 9 nucleotides matching TRBD1. CDR1 is SNHLY and CDR2 is FYNNEI in the germline V gene. The CDR3 has 14 amino acids. V dropped 5 bases and J dropped 7; count of bases not matched to a gene: 9. CDR3 nucleotide sequence: TGTGCCAGCAGTTGGACAGGGGCAGTGGGGGAGCAGTACTTC. The encoded protein is CASSWTGAVGEQYF.

The chain links TRBV16 to TRBJ1-5; 7 nucleotides match TRBD1. The CDR3 consists of 14 residues. Trimming cost V 4 bases and J 7 bases; bases outside gene matches: 7. From germline, CDR1 is KGHSY and CDR2 FQNENV. CDR3: CASSPRGSRQPQHF. CDR3 DNA sequence: TGTGCCAGCAGCCCCAGGGGGAGTAGGCAGCCCCAGCATTTT.

This clonotype was recorded a few times. V and J are TRBV29-1 and TRBJ1-2; tentative D call: TRBD1 (5 bases). In germline, CDR1 is SQVTM, CDR2 ANQGSEA. This CDR3 comprises 12 residues. V lost 0 bases, J lost 8 bases, and 10 bases lay in between. CDR3 protein: CSVEDNRHGYTF. CDR3 coding DNA: TGCAGCGTTGAAGATAACAGGCACGGCTACACCTTC.

The sample holds a few counts of this clonotype. The chain uses TRBV7-6 and TRBJ2-3, with no clear D. Between the trimmed V and J ends, which lost 6 bases and 6 bases, there was a span of 13 bases. CDR3 length equals 13 residues. In germline, CDR1 is SGHVS, CDR2 FNYEAQ. The CDR3 sequence: CASRAGMGDTQYF. The CDR3 DNA reads as TGTGCCAGCAGGGCAGGCATGGGGGATACGCAGTATTTT.

This clonotype was seen only a few times. The J gene is TRBJ2-2, the V gene TRBV10-3, with TRBD2 as a possible D gene (6 bases). The germline V gene encodes CDR1 ENHRY and CDR2 SYGVKD. The CDR3 covers 13 residues. The V gene lost 11 bases and the J gene lost 0 bases, with 10 bases spanning the gap. CDR3 nucleotide sequence: TGTGCCGCCGGGGGAGCGAACACCGGGGAGCTGTTTTTT. Translated, it gives CAAGGANTGELFF.

This clonotype was seen more than once but under ten times. The chain has TRBV9 and TRBJ1-6; 9 nucleotides match TRBD1. The CDR3 has 17 amino acids. The trim removed 5 bases at V and 6 bases at J, leaving 12 bases unmatched. Germline V gives CDR1 SGDLS, CDR2 YYNGEE. As DNA, the CDR3 is TGTGCCAGCAGTTATCGGGACAGGGCTTTTTTTAATTCACCCCTCCACTTT. This translates into CASSYRDRAFFNSPLHF.

This clonotype was seen more than once but under ten times. The chain employs TRBV7-2 and TRBJ2-7; the D gene is possibly TRBD1 (6 bases). There are 20 residues in the CDR3. Germline values: CDR1 SGHTA, CDR2 FQGNSA. Trimming took 3 bases from V and 2 from J, leaving 29 bases between them. Written as DNA, the CDR3 is TGTGCCAGCAGCTTGATCGACAGGATAGATCGAGGTAGCTCGACCTACGAGCAGTACTTC. This gives the protein CASSLIDRIDRGSSTYEQYF.

This chain uses TRBV10-3 with TRBJ2-2, with TRBD1 matching over 8 bases. CDR1 and CDR2 (germline): ENHRY, SYGVKD. After removal of 3 bases from V and 8 bases from J, the junction contained 14 bases not matched to a gene. This CDR3 has 17 residues. This CDR3 is CAISESWQGALGGELFF. The DNA of the CDR3 is TGTGCCATCAGTGAATCCTGGCAGGGGGCGTTAGGTGGGGAGCTGTTTTTT.

This clonotype was found a few times. The J gene is TRBJ2-7, the V gene TRBV20-1, with D tentatively TRBD1 or TRBD2 (6 bases each). V lost 0 bases and J 2 bases, leaving 11 bases between the germline ends. Germline CDR1 and CDR2: DFQATT and SNEGSKA (reference sequence). The CDR3 covers 14 residues. CDR3 loop: CSARDQGRPYEQYF. CDR3 nucleotide sequence: TGCAGTGCTAGAGACCAGGGGAGGCCCTACGAGCAGTACTTC.

This clonotype has more than one count but fewer than ten. This chain connects TRBV6-2 or TRBV6-3 to TRBJ2-5; D perhaps matches TRBD1 (5 bases). Deletions cut 4 bases from V and 5 bases from J, with 14 bases between. The V gene's germline CDR1 is MNHEY and CDR2 SVGEGT. This CDR3 is 14 amino acids long. This CDR3 reads CASSSRGVRETQYF. The DNA of the CDR3 is TGTGCCAGCAGTTCTAGGGGTGTGAGGGAGACCCAGTACTTC.

This clonotype was observed a few times. The CDR3 is CASKQGGMNTEAFF. Written as DNA, the CDR3 is TGTGCCAGCAAACAGGGGGGCATGAACACTGAAGCTTTCTTT. The chain links TRBV6-6 to TRBJ1-1; 8 nucleotides match TRBD1. CDR1 is MNHNY, CDR2 SVGAGI, per germline (reference sequence). With 7 bases clipped from V and 0 bases from J, the junction kept 4 bases outside the gene matches. This CDR3 region has 14 residues.

This clonotype is a singleton in its sample. This sequence joins TRBV11-2 and TRBJ1-2, with D uncertain. With 5 bases removed from V and 8 bases from J, the gap between germline ends came to 18 bases. The CDR3 consists of 14 residues. Germline V gene lookup returns CDR1 SGHAT and CDR2 FQNNGV. CDR3: CASSPAGGLGGYTF. For the CDR3, the DNA is TGTGCCAGCAGCCCGGCGGGCGGACTCGGGGGCTACACCTTC.

There are a few counts of this clonotype. The genes are TRBV7-9 and TRBJ2-3, with D maybe TRBD1 (7 bases). The CDR3 length is 15 residues. V dropped 4 bases and J dropped 6 bases, with 17 bases sitting between them. Germline loops: CDR1 SEHNR, CDR2 FQNEAQ (reference sequence). The CDR3, as DNA: TGTGCCAGCAGCTCGCACCAGGGGGGCTGGGATACGCAGTATTTT. Amino acid sequence: CASSSHQGGWDTQYF. Filled out from reference TRBV7-9 and TRBJ2-3, the complete variable domain reads DTGVSQNPRHKITKRGQNVTFRCDPISEHNRLYWYRQTLGQGPEFLTYFQNEAQLEKSRLLSDRFSAERPKGSFSTLEIQRTEQGDSAMYLCASSSHQGGWDTQYFGPGTRLTVL.

This clonotype was seen repeatedly, ten times or more. The V gene is TRBV5-1, the J gene TRBJ1-1; D ambiguous. V was cut by 5 bases and J by 4 bases, with 6 bases left in between. Germline V lookup: CDR1 SGHRS, CDR2 YFSETQ. The CDR3 contains 11 residues. The CDR3 sequence: CASRAGTEAFF. DNA of the CDR3: TGCGCCAGCAGGGCCGGCACTGAAGCTTTCTTT.